Here is one T cell receptor beta chain with its context. Its binding antigen is unknown. Per-base quality was not reported, and no clone a single base away is much larger than it. This sample is drawn from a study of T cell responses to AZD1222 COVID-19 vaccine (dated by TCRdb to the early 2020s). Looking at the study overall: Because spike-specific TCR depth and breadth did not differ between the two schedules, AZD1222 recipients who got a second dose at roughly 4 weeks were pooled with those who got a second dose at roughly 12 weeks. TCR sequencing was performed for some 250 trial participants, of whom around 200 were given two doses of AZD1222 and around 26 were given two doses of MenACWY control vaccine. Trial participants were enrolled into age subgroups of 18-55, 56-69 and 70-plus years, which contained roughly 150, 30 and 60 TCR-sequenced participants, respectively.

The time point label for this specimen denotes: baseline before first vaccination. The vaccinee samples were drawn from two UK trials, COV001 and COV002, one of which was a single-blind randomized controlled phase 2/3 trial testing AZD1222 (ChAdOx1 nCoV-19) in healthy adults. For TCRbeta chain sequencing, PBMC samples were collected from trial participants at day 0 and at day 28 after the second dose. As encoded in the germline V gene (reference sequence), CDR1 is MNHEY while CDR2 is SMNVEV. Germline trimming amounts to 5 bases on V and 3 bases on J, with 5 as the count of junction bases outside the gene matches. The CDR3 runs 14 residues from the cysteine to the phenylalanine. Here the CDR3 DNA is all that survives: 42 bases in frame from base 1. The CDR3 regions of human TCRbeta chains were subjected to immunosequencing. The source study handled its data this way. Repertoire TCRs were checked for matches against a reference library of SARS-CoV-2-specific TCRs that had been generated using the MIRA antigen-specificity platform. Breadth meant the fraction of unique TCRs that were SARS-CoV-2-associated, whereas depth meant the fraction of total T cells that were SARS-CoV-2-associated. Using the MIRA data, each spike-specific TCR was assigned both to the spike region to which the TCR was reactive and to a CD4 or CD8 class. Log10-transformed breadth and depth values were compared by one-way ANOVA with Sidak's multiple comparisons tests. The table was pulled from immuneACCESS by TCRdb, which kept in-frame rearrangements only. Such tables lose some clones; where checked, under half of the loss comes from unresolved V genes, and the rest has no known cause. V, J and clone size were drawn from that table, and D and trimming were deduced from the DNA. For this sample there are some 180,000 clones; over 85% appear just once. About 1.6% of the sample rests with the top ten.

What the authors observed across the whole study: A significant rise in spike-specific TCR breadth and depth was observed after two AZD1222 doses relative to day 0 and relative to MenACWY recipients. The 56-69-year group was small, and its depth increase did not reach significance, likely because of low power. Nearly half of unique spike-specific TCRs reportedly recognized epitopes outside regions mutated in the B.1.351 and B.1.1.7 variants. Because no samples from the day 14 peak response were available, repertoires could be characterized only after the peak T cell response. Only five to seven AZD1222 recipients were SARS-CoV-2 seropositive at baseline, limiting conclusions about previously exposed vaccinees. The whole spike protein was spanned by vaccine-associated CD4 TCRs, and dominant responses were seen in regions 160-218 and 743-854. Most participants were white British and females outnumbered males, and the authors suggested that clonal diversity may have been underestimated.

This TCR was recovered from an adult in good health. The chain is encoded by TRBV27 joined to TRBJ2-3; a stretch of 7 junction bases matches TRBD1. The sample here was peripheral blood, taken on day 0 of AZD1222 vaccination. The nucleotide sequence is TGTGCCAGCAGTGGGACAGCCAGAACAGATACGCAGTATTTT. This codes for CASSGTARTDTQYF.